Following are 11 T cell receptor beta chains from one sample sequenced in a study of T cells in Graves' hyperthyroidism and ophthalmopathy. Amplification of TCR beta CDR3 regions was performed using RNA transcripts as template. TCR CDR3 regions were first amplified by RT-PCR with HTBI primers. TCRdb reprocessed the multiplex PCR reads with MiXCR, giving one entry per CDR3 protein. The sample has about half a million distinct CDR3 sequences, around 20% seen once; the top ten hold about 30%. Specimen: blood. These receptors were obtained from a man between 18 and 29 years old with Graves' hyperthyroidism.

In this sample, this clonotype turned up many times. The chain recombines TRBV6-5 with TRBJ1-5, with D possibly being TRBD1 (5 bases). Germline assignment: CDR1 MNHEY and CDR2 SVGAGI. Trimming removed 0 bases at V and 6 bases at J, with 15 bases between. This CDR3 region has 16 residues. The chain's CDR3 is CASSYSKGRLGQPQHF. Written as DNA, the CDR3 is TGTGCCAGCAGTTACTCCAAGGGGAGGTTGGGTCAGCCCCAGCATTTT.

Notes on this clonotype: A much more abundant neighbour one base away suggests this may be a read error. The chain is built from TRBV12-3 or TRBV12-4 and TRBJ1-3; possibly TRBD1 for D (5 bases). The CDR3 consists of 15 residues. V dropped 1 base and J dropped 4 bases, with 11 bases sitting between them. The CDR3, as DNA: TGTGCCAGCAGTTTAGTGGACTCAGGGGGAAACACCATATATTTT. Amino acids: CASSLVDSGGNTIYF.

V and J are TRBV6-7 and TRBJ1-1, with D perhaps matching TRBD1 (5 bases). TRBV6-7 is an ORF; its function is uncertain. V lost 6 bases, J lost 3 bases, and 17 bases lay in between. The CDR3 spans 15 residues. DNA for the CDR3: TGTGCCAGCAGCCCTACCAGGGTTAAGGACACTGAAGCTTTCTTT. It specifies CASSPTRVKDTEAFF.

This clonotype appeared a few times. V usage is TRBV2 and J usage is TRBJ1-5, with D possibly being TRBD1 (5 bases). Trimming stripped 4 bases from V and 4 bases from J, with 17 bases between. This CDR3 region has 16 residues. The germline V gene encodes CDR1 SNHLY and CDR2 FYNNEI. CDR3 sequence: CASSVSSRGGNQPQHF. The CDR3 region has the DNA TGTGCCAGCAGTGTAAGCTCTAGGGGCGGGAATCAGCCCCAGCATTTT.

With regard to this clonotype: A much larger clone is a single base away; this may be a read error. The chain recombines TRBV12-3 or TRBV12-4 with TRBJ2-7; TRBD1 matches at 7 bases. The CDR3 contains 14 residues. Here the CDR3 reads CAGSLVQGFDELYF. CDR3 DNA: TGTGCCGGCAGTTTGGTACAGGGGTTCGACGAGCTGTACTTC.

This clonotype was observed many times. The V and J genes are TRBV6-1 and TRBJ2-7; D remains unclear. Trimming cost V 6 bases and J 8 bases, with 17 bases left between them. Germline-derived CDR1 and CDR2 are MNHNS and SASEGT. The CDR3 is made up of 13 amino acids. The CDR3 DNA reads as TGTGCCAGCAGCACCCCGGAAGGGTTCAAGCAGTACTTC. Its protein product is CASSTPEGFKQYF.

This clonotype was seen many times. This chain links TRBV13 with TRBJ2-2; 11 bases fit TRBD1. The CDR3 has 17 amino acids. In germline, CDR1 is PRHDT, CDR2 FYEKMQ (reference sequence). V lost 5 bases and J lost 6; bases outside the gene matches: 11. CDR3 in DNA: TGTGCCAGCAGCACCGGACAGGGGGCCTACACGGCCGGGGAGCTGTTTTTT. Translation gives CASSTGQGAYTAGELFF.

This clonotype was observed many times. The chain employs TRBV20-1 and TRBJ1-1; D is unresolved. CDR1 DFQATT and CDR2 SNEGSKA come from the germline V gene (reference sequence). This CDR3 has 14 residues. Trimming stripped 3 bases from V and 0 bases from J, with 11 bases between. CDR3 loop: CSASWQAMNTEAFF. CDR3 in DNA: TGCAGTGCTAGTTGGCAGGCGATGAACACTGAAGCTTTCTTT.

This clonotype was detected ten times or more. The rearrangement joins TRBV24-1 to TRBJ1-5; 10 bases are a match to TRBD1. Germline assignment: CDR1 KGHDR and CDR2 SFDVKD. The V gene end was trimmed by 3 bases and the J gene end by 2 bases; junction bases not matched to a gene: 0. The CDR3 runs 15 residues. CDR3 residues: CATSDGTGGNQPQHF. The CDR3 DNA reads as TGTGCCACCAGTGATGGGACAGGGGGCAATCAGCCCCAGCATTTT.

This clonotype was observed many times. This rearrangement joins TRBV5-1 to TRBJ1-2, with 8 bases matching TRBD1. With 1 base clipped from V and 6 bases from J, the junction kept 8 bases outside the gene matches. The CDR3 covers 15 residues. In germline, CDR1 is SGHRS, CDR2 YFSETQ. CDR3 sequence reads: CASSLTGGFIDGYTF. The DNA for the CDR3 is TGCGCCAGCAGCTTGACAGGGGGTTTTATTGATGGCTACACCTTC. Together with reference TRBV5-1 and TRBJ1-2, the CDR3 gives the full variable domain: KAGVTQTPRYLIKTRGQQVTLSCSPISGHRSVSWYQQTPGQGLQFLFEYFSETQRNKGNFPGRFSGRQFSNSRSEMNVSTLELGDSALYLCASSLTGGFIDGYTFGSGTRLTVV.

V and J are TRBV20-1 and TRBJ1-2; D unresolved. V lost 0 bases, J lost 6 bases, and 8 bases lay in between. CDR1 DFQATT and CDR2 SNEGSKA come from the germline V gene (reference sequence). This CDR3 has 12 residues. For the CDR3, the DNA is TGCAGTGCTAGAGATTTGGGGAATGGCTACACCTTC. Translation: CSARDLGNGYTF.